Below are 22 T cell receptor beta chains sequenced from a single sample in a study of OX40 agonist ivuxolimab in advanced cancers. The protocol used for the library was the immunoSEQ multiplex PCR assay. TCRdb limited this immuneACCESS table to in-frame rearrangements with V and J called. A share of clones is missing; checked studies link under half to unresolved V genes, and the rest is unexplained. Across this sample there are 55,000 to 80,000 clones, with roughly four fifths seen only once. Just under 2.5% of the sample goes to the ten largest clones. The specimen comprised CD4+ or CD8+ T cells sorted from blood, sampled in a trial of the OX40 agonist ivuxolimab. Every receptor here comes from an adult with an advanced solid tumor such as melanoma, head and neck, liver or kidney cancer.

The chain is built from TRBV5-1 and TRBJ2-3, with a weak D call TRBD2 (5 bases). Trimming pared 2 bases from V and 0 bases from J, leaving 7 bases between. The CDR3 is 14 amino acids. Germline V CDR1 and CDR2: SGHRS, YFSETQ. CDR3 protein: CASSLGGSTDTQYF. CDR3 coding DNA: TGCGCCAGCAGCTTAGGCGGGAGCACAGATACGCAGTATTTT.

A single count supports this clone. The chain is built from TRBV7-2 and TRBJ1-2; no reliable D call. The germline V gene has CDR1 SGHTA and CDR2 FQGNSA. V dropped 2 bases and J dropped 1 base, with 2 bases sitting between them. The CDR3 has 12 amino acids. The CDR3: CASSLSNYGYTF. The CDR3 DNA sequence: TGTGCCAGCAGCTTAAGTAACTATGGCTACACCTTC.

V is TRBV27 and J is TRBJ2-1, with 9 bases that match TRBD1. Germline V CDR1 and CDR2: MNHEY, SMNVEV (reference sequence). This CDR3 spans 17 amino acids. V was clipped by 4 bases and J by 8 bases; unmatched bases: 15. The CDR3 protein is CASSSRRTGVVSHEQFF. CDR3 in DNA: TGTGCCAGCAGTTCCCGACGGACAGGGGTGGTATCGCATGAGCAGTTCTTC.

The J gene is TRBJ1-4, the V gene TRBV7-2; D uncertain. The CDR3 loop spans 13 amino acids. V lost 3 bases and J lost 3, with 5 bases in between. CDR1 and CDR2 (germline): SGHTA, FQGNSA. The DNA for the CDR3 is TGTGCCAGCAGCTTGTATGCTAATGAAAAACTGTTTTTT. Translation gives CASSLYANEKLFF.

The rearrangement uses TRBV20-1 and TRBJ2-1; D is ambiguous. V lost 7 bases and J 7 bases, leaving 8 bases between the germline ends. Per germline, CDR1 DFQATT and CDR2 SNEGSKA (reference sequence). The CDR3 contains 10 residues. The DNA of the CDR3 is TGCAGTGGGAGCCTAAATGAGCAGTTCTTC. Amino acids: CSGSLNEQFF.

This chain connects TRBV11-3 to TRBJ2-1; 9 bases agree with TRBD2. The ends lost 4 bases at V and 5 bases at J; junction bases unmatched: 6. The germline CDR1 and CDR2 sequences are SGHNT and YENEEA. This CDR3 spans 15 amino acids. This CDR3 is CASSYGLASHNEQFF. In DNA, the CDR3 is TGTGCCAGCAGCTACGGACTAGCGTCGCACAATGAGCAGTTCTTC.

This clone has only one observation. The chain couples TRBV29-1 to TRBJ1-2; TRBD1 aligns across 9 bases. The CDR3 has 12 residues. V lost 8 bases and J lost 8; bases outside the gene matches: 9. Germline values: CDR1 SQVTM, CDR2 ANQGSEA. CDR3: CSFNRQGGGYTF. Written as DNA, the CDR3 is TGCAGCTTCAATAGACAGGGGGGCGGCTACACCTTC.

The chain has TRBV27 and TRBJ2-6; D gene unclear. V was pared by 0 bases and J by 7 bases, with 10 bases between. CDR1 is MNHEY, CDR2 SMNVEV, per germline (reference sequence). This CDR3 spans 15 amino acids. CDR3 sequence (DNA): TGTGCCAGCAGTTTATCTATTTGGGCCGCCAACGTCCTGACTTTC. This translates into CASSLSIWAANVLTF.

CDR3 DNA: TGTGCCAGCAGCTCTCCGGGACAGGGGAATGAAAAACTGTTTTTT. It codes for CASSSPGQGNEKLFF. The chain employs TRBV7-8 and TRBJ1-4, with 10 bases fitting TRBD1. The trim removed 4 bases at V and 5 bases at J, leaving 4 bases unmatched. From germline, CDR1 is SGHVS and CDR2 FQNEAQ. The CDR3 is 15 residues long.

The chain has TRBV7-6 and TRBJ2-7, with D possibly matching TRBD2 (6 bases). The V gene's germline CDR1 is SGHVS and CDR2 FNYEAQ. The CDR3 length is 17 residues. V shed 8 bases and J shed 1 base, with 24 bases lying between them. The CDR3 is CASPYPFEGLTSYEQYF. CDR3 DNA: TGTGCCAGCCCCTACCCTTTTGAGGGACTGACGTCCTACGAGCAGTACTTC.

This clone was observed a few times. The chain employs TRBV19 and TRBJ2-3; D is undetermined. Germline V gene lookup returns CDR1 LNHDA and CDR2 SQIVND (reference sequence). V lost 5 bases and J lost 4, with 10 bases in between. The CDR3 sequence is 13 residues long. The DNA of the CDR3 is TGTGCCAGTAGTGCACAAAGGGCAGATACGCAGTATTTT. Amino acids: CASSAQRADTQYF.

CDR3 amino acids: CASSVEIDWYHTDTQYF. The CDR3 nucleotides are TGTGCCAGCAGTGTTGAGATCGACTGGTACCACACAGATACGCAGTATTTT. The rearrangement joins TRBV2 to TRBJ2-3; the D is unclear. CDR3 size: 17 residues. Germline assignment: CDR1 SNHLY and CDR2 FYNNEI. V was trimmed by 4 bases and J by 2 bases, leaving 19 bases between them.

The chain uses TRBV11-3 and TRBJ1-1; D may be TRBD1 (5 bases). Germline assignment: CDR1 SGHNT and CDR2 YENEEA. The CDR3 extends over 13 amino acids. V dropped 4 bases and J dropped 5 bases, with 11 bases sitting between them. CDR3 nucleotide sequence: TGTGCCAGCAGCTATACACAGGTGACTGAAGCTTTCTTT. Its protein is CASSYTQVTEAFF.

The count of this clone is one. The genes are TRBV11-1 and TRBJ1-6; possibly TRBD1 for D (6 bases). V lost 4 bases and J 2 bases, leaving 12 bases between the germline ends. The CDR3 has 16 residues. Germline V CDR1 and CDR2: SGHAT, FQDESV (reference sequence). CDR3 nucleotide sequence: TGTGCCAGCAGCTCGGATCGGACAGCCTATAATTCACCCCTCCACTTT. Protein: CASSSDRTAYNSPLHF.

The V call is TRBV30, the J call TRBJ1-1; D perhaps matches TRBD1 (5 bases). The V gene lost 3 bases and the J gene lost 7 bases, with 9 bases spanning the gap. CDR1 is GTSNPN, CDR2 SVGIG, per germline (reference sequence). The CDR3 sequence is 11 residues long. CDR3 protein: CAWRNTGEAFF. DNA of the CDR3: TGTGCCTGGAGAAATACAGGTGAAGCTTTCTTT.

A single count supports this clone. The chain joins TRBV2 to TRBJ2-7; 8 positions match TRBD2. V shed 7 bases and J 2 bases; nucleotides not matched to a gene: 10. In germline, CDR1 is SNHLY, CDR2 FYNNEI. The CDR3 sequence is 15 residues long. The CDR3: CASTPGGGGPYEQYF. CDR3 in DNA: TGTGCCAGCACACCCGGGGGCGGGGGGCCCTACGAGCAGTACTTC.

The chain is built from TRBV4-2 and TRBJ2-2; D might be TRBD2 (5 bases). The CDR3 length is 15 residues. Germline CDR1 and CDR2: LGHNA and YNFKEQ. V dropped 0 bases and J dropped 9 bases, with 14 bases sitting between them. The CDR3 coding sequence is TGTGCCAGCAGCCAAGAAAGGTTGACTACTAGGGAGCTGTTTTTT. This translates into CASSQERLTTRELFF.

The chain uses TRBV9 and TRBJ2-6; 7 bases are a match to TRBD2. Germline loops: CDR1 SGDLS, CDR2 YYNGEE. J was trimmed by 2 bases and V by 4 bases; bases with no gene match: 15. There are 19 residues in the CDR3. The CDR3 protein is CASSPSGGAGRAGANVLTF. CDR3 coding DNA: TGTGCCAGCAGCCCATCAGGAGGGGCAGGGAGGGCTGGGGCCAACGTCCTGACTTTC.

This CDR3 is CSASWEEQFF. DNA of the CDR3: TGCAGTGCTAGTTGGGAAGAGCAGTTCTTC. The chain has TRBV20-1 and TRBJ2-1; no reliable D call. V gave up 3 bases and J gave up 10 bases, with 7 bases separating them. The CDR3 loop spans 10 amino acids. Germline V gives CDR1 DFQATT, CDR2 SNEGSKA (reference sequence).

The V call is TRBV30, the J call TRBJ2-2; possible D gene TRBD2, 5 bases. The CDR3 contains 16 residues. Trimming removed 3 bases at V and 0 bases at J, with 14 bases between. Germline V gives CDR1 GTSNPN, CDR2 SVGIG (reference sequence). The chain's CDR3 is CAWRELGRTNTGELFF. DNA for the CDR3: TGTGCCTGGAGGGAACTAGGGAGAACGAACACCGGGGAGCTGTTTTTT.

The gene calls are TRBV6-5 and TRBJ1-2; the match to TRBD1 covers 7 bases. The germline CDR1 and CDR2 sequences are MNHEY and SVGAGI. V was pared by 6 bases and J by 6 bases, with 10 bases of the junction left unmatched. CDR3 length: 14 residues. CDR3 nucleotide sequence: TGTGCCAGCAGACGGGACAGAAAGTCCAATGGCTACACCTTC. It codes for CASRRDRKSNGYTF.

This clone has a handful of counts. The chain recombines TRBV9 with TRBJ1-2; D is possibly TRBD1 (5 bases). The CDR3 totals 12 residues. Trimming left V 4 bases short and J 8 bases short, with 12 bases between. Per germline, CDR1 SGDLS and CDR2 YYNGEE. The CDR3 spells CASSFSGGGYTF. CDR3 in DNA: TGTGCCAGCAGCTTCTCCGGGGGAGGCTACACCTTC.